These 32 T cell receptor beta chains originate from one sample sequenced in a study of identical twins. MiXCR, run by TCRdb on the 5' RACE reads, gives a single entry per CDR3 protein. The sample has about 150,000 distinct CDR3 sequences, 3% to 4% seen once. Source material: memory T cells sorted from blood. The receptors come from a man in his late teens or twenties in good health.

This clonotype was observed many times. V usage is TRBV9 and J usage is TRBJ1-1; unclear D gene. CDR3 length: 13 amino acids. Germline CDR1 and CDR2: SGDLS and YYNGEE. V was trimmed by 1 base and J by 0 bases, leaving 4 bases between them. The CDR3 region is CASSVTVNTEAFF. DNA for the CDR3: TGTGCCAGCAGCGTAACAGTGAACACTGAAGCTTTCTTT.

This clonotype was seen repeatedly, ten times or more. The chain links TRBV20-1 to TRBJ2-3; 9 nucleotides agree with TRBD2. The length of the CDR3 is 15 residues. Per germline, CDR1 DFQATT and CDR2 SNEGSKA (reference sequence). The ends lost 5 bases at V and 0 bases at J; junction bases unmatched: 6. The CDR3 is CSAHRLAVSTDTQYF. CDR3 coding DNA: TGCAGTGCTCATCGACTAGCGGTTAGCACAGATACGCAGTATTTT.

In its sample, this clonotype was seen many times. This chain joins TRBV12-3 or TRBV12-4 and TRBJ2-7; D is possibly TRBD1 (6 bases). The CDR3 is made up of 13 amino acids. Trimming took 4 bases from V and 1 from J, leaving 8 bases between them. CDR3 in amino acids: CASSYGQSYEQYF. For the CDR3, the DNA is TGTGCCAGCAGTTATGGACAGTCCTACGAGCAGTACTTC.

This clonotype was detected ten times or more. The V gene is TRBV25-1, the J gene TRBJ2-6; no firm D call. The V gene's germline CDR1 is MGHDK and CDR2 SYGVNS. V gave up 1 base and J gave up 11 bases, with 12 bases separating them. The CDR3 consists of 14 residues. This chain's CDR3 is CASSELDRTHVLTF. The CDR3 DNA follows: TGTGCCAGCAGTGAATTGGACCGCACCCACGTCCTGACTTTC.

This clonotype was seen many times. V gene TRBV10-3 combines with J gene TRBJ1-6; D is ambiguous. The CDR3 spans 13 residues. Germline CDR1 and CDR2: ENHRY and SYGVKD. The V end lost 8 bases, the J end lost 9 bases, and 14 bases lay between the germline ends. CDR3 nucleotides: TGTGCCATCTCCCCGGCCCCGGGTTCACCCCTCCACTTT. The encoded protein is CAISPAPGSPLHF.

Remarks on this clonotype: This may be a read error, as it is one base from a much larger clone. Since no conserved phenylalanine or tryptophan closes the CDR3, a read error is the likely cause. V is TRBV2 and J is TRBJ1-2; D is unclear. This CDR3 has 14 residues. The germline CDR1 and CDR2 sequences are SNHLY and FYNNEI. V was shortened by 7 bases and J by 5 bases, with 17 bases between the two germline ends. In DNA form, the CDR3 reads TGTGCCAGCAAAGTCGGGCAGGCAACTTATGGCTACACCTCC. As protein: CASKVGQATYGYTS.

The chain has TRBV7-9 and TRBJ1-3, with 8 bases matching TRBD1. CDR3 length: 16 residues. The V gene's germline CDR1 is SEHNR and CDR2 FQNEAQ (reference sequence). Trimming cost V 5 bases and J 0 bases; bases outside gene matches: 6. CDR3 in DNA: TGTGCCAGCAGCACCCACAGGGGGAGCTCTGGAAACACCATATATTTT. This encodes CASSTHRGSSGNTIYF.

This clonotype was seen at least ten times. The V call is TRBV5-1, the J call TRBJ2-5; 7 nucleotides align to TRBD1. Germline CDR1 is SGHRS and CDR2 is YFSETQ. With 0 bases clipped from V and 4 bases from J, the junction kept 9 bases outside the gene matches. The length of the CDR3 is 16 residues. The CDR3 DNA sequence: TGCGCCAGCAGCTTGGGAGGGAGAGCAGGGGGAGAGACCCAGTACTTC. Amino acids: CASSLGGRAGGETQYF. Full variable domain (outside the CDR3, taken from reference TRBV5-1 and TRBJ2-5): KAGVTQTPRYLIKTRGQQVTLSCSPISGHRSVSWYQQTPGQGLQFLFEYFSETQRNKGNFPGRFSGRQFSNSRSEMNVSTLELGDSALYLCASSLGGRAGGETQYFGPGTRLLVL.

This clonotype was observed a handful of times. The gene calls are TRBV2 and TRBJ2-7; no clear D gene. Trimming removed 4 bases at V and 7 bases at J, with 8 bases between. Germline V gives CDR1 SNHLY, CDR2 FYNNEI. CDR3 length: 11 residues. The CDR3 spells CASSADREQYV. Written as DNA, the CDR3 is TGTGCCAGCAGTGCAGACCGGGAGCAGTACGTC.

This clonotype was counted many times. The CDR3 DNA sequence: TGCAGTGCGACTTGGCAGGGGAACTATGGCTACACCTTC. Amino acid sequence: CSATWQGNYGYTF. The V and J genes are TRBV20-1 and TRBJ1-2, with D possibly matching TRBD1 (6 bases). This CDR3 is 13 amino acids long. V dropped 6 bases and J dropped 2 bases, with 13 bases sitting between them. CDR1 and CDR2 from the germline V gene are DFQATT and SNEGSKA (reference sequence).

This clonotype was recorded many times. The V gene is TRBV12-3 or TRBV12-4, the J gene TRBJ2-7; perhaps TRBD2 as D (6 bases). The CDR3 covers 14 residues. Trimming took 5 bases from V and 0 from J, leaving 11 bases between them. The CDR3 coding sequence is TGTGCCAGCAGTCGGGACTTGAGCTCCTACGAGCAGTACTTC. Its translation: CASSRDLSSYEQYF.

This clonotype was seen ten or more times. The chain is built from TRBV4-2 and TRBJ2-5, with D uncertain. This CDR3 comprises 15 residues. V was cut by 4 bases and J by 1 base, with 13 bases left in between. Looked up from germline, CDR1 is LGHNA and CDR2 is YNFKEQ. CDR3 sequence: CASSRDGSIQETQYF. CDR3 DNA sequence: TGTGCCAGCAGCCGTGACGGCAGCATCCAAGAGACCCAGTACTTC.

This clonotype was seen ten or more times. CDR3 residues: CSARPSSGNQETQYF. As DNA, the CDR3 is TGCAGTGCTAGACCTTCGTCTGGCAACCAAGAGACCCAGTACTTC. This chain uses TRBV20-1 with TRBJ2-5, with D unclear. V was cut by 2 bases and J by 0 bases, with 13 bases left in between. The germline V gene encodes CDR1 DFQATT and CDR2 SNEGSKA (reference sequence). The CDR3 contains 15 residues.

This clonotype has a count of ten or more. The chain couples TRBV6-2 or TRBV6-3 to TRBJ1-6, with 9 nucleotides matching TRBD1. Germline V lookup: CDR1 MNHEY, CDR2 SVGEGT. V shed 0 bases and J 0 bases; nucleotides not matched to a gene: 12. The CDR3 is made up of 21 amino acids. CDR3 bases: TGTGCCAGCAGTTACTCGAATGTCGGGACAGGGAAAAGCTCCTATAATTCACCCCTCCACTTT. Amino acid sequence: CASSYSNVGTGKSSYNSPLHF.

This clonotype was counted ten times or more. As DNA, the CDR3 is TGTGCCAGCAGTATGGGACTCCCCAGGAATGAGCAGTTCTTC. Translation gives CASSMGLPRNEQFF. This chain connects TRBV12-3 or TRBV12-4 to TRBJ2-1; possibly TRBD2 for D (6 bases). V dropped 5 bases and J dropped 7 bases, with 15 bases sitting between them. The CDR3 sequence is 14 residues long.

This clonotype was recorded at least ten times. The chain recombines TRBV24-1 with TRBJ2-3; either TRBD1 or TRBD2 may fit D (6 bases each). The CDR3 covers 12 residues. CDR1 is KGHDR, CDR2 SFDVKD, per germline. Between the trimmed V and J ends, which lost 9 bases and 6 bases, there was a span of 12 bases. The CDR3 DNA follows: TGTGCCACCGGAAGGGGGGCGGATACGCAGTATTTT. Encoded protein: CATGRGADTQYF.

Ten or more counts support this clonotype. The gene calls are TRBV5-1 and TRBJ2-2; D gene unclear. Trimming took 4 bases from V and 8 from J, leaving 9 bases between them. The germline gives CDR1 SGHRS, CDR2 YFSETQ. This CDR3 is 12 amino acids long. As DNA, the CDR3 is TGCGCCAGCAGCGACGGCCGGGGGGAGCTGTTTTTT. Translated, it gives CASSDGRGELFF.

This clonotype appeared many times. The chain uses TRBV20-1 and TRBJ1-1; D unclear. This CDR3 has 12 amino acids. Germline V lookup: CDR1 DFQATT, CDR2 SNEGSKA (reference sequence). V lost 3 bases to trimming and J lost 6 bases, with 11 bases between them. The CDR3 region has the DNA TGCAGTGCTAGCCCCCGTGTAGCTGAAGCTTTCTTT. This sequence encodes CSASPRVAEAFF.

This clonotype was found many times. V gene TRBV12-3 or TRBV12-4 combines with J gene TRBJ1-3, with a possible D match to TRBD1 (5 bases). Trimming took off 6 bases at V and 2 bases at J, with 14 bases between the two ends. CDR3 length: 15 residues. CDR3 protein: CASRGDGRPGNTIYF. The CDR3 DNA follows: TGTGCCAGCAGGGGGGACGGCCGGCCTGGAAACACCATATATTTT.

This clonotype was counted ten times or more. V and J are TRBV6-2 or TRBV6-3 and TRBJ2-6; D may be TRBD2 (6 bases). Germline CDR1 reads MNHEY; CDR2 reads SVGEGT. Trimming took 7 bases from V and 0 from J, leaving 10 bases between them. This CDR3 has 15 amino acids. CDR3 sequence (DNA): TGTGCCAGCACCCACGGGGGCTCTGGGGCCAACGTCCTGACTTTC. It codes for CASTHGGSGANVLTF.

This clonotype was recorded many times. The V and J genes are TRBV2 and TRBJ2-5; no clear D. Trimming took 3 bases from V and 0 from J, leaving 8 bases between them. CDR1 and CDR2 from the germline V gene are SNHLY and FYNNEI. The CDR3 length is 14 residues. The CDR3 DNA sequence: TGTGCCAGCAGTGAGGCCCCTTACCAAGAGACCCAGTACTTC. This translates into CASSEAPYQETQYF. Based on the CDR3 plus reference TRBV2 and TRBJ2-5, the full variable domain is EPEVTQTPSHQVTQMGQEVILRCVPISNHLYFYWYRQILGQKVEFLVSFYNNEISEKSEIFDDQFSVERPDGSNFTLKIRSTKLEDSAMYFCASSEAPYQETQYFGPGTRLLVL.

This chain joins TRBV11-3 and TRBJ2-3; tentatively, D is TRBD1 (5 bases). Between the trimmed V and J ends, which lost 5 bases and 5 bases, there was a span of 11 bases. Looked up from germline, CDR1 is SGHNT and CDR2 is YENEEA. The CDR3 extends over 13 amino acids. The CDR3 sequence is CASSQTGEDTQYF. In nucleotides, the CDR3 is TGTGCCAGCAGCCAAACAGGAGAAGATACGCAGTATTTT.

This clonotype has ten or more counts. The rearrangement links TRBV18 to TRBJ2-2; possibly TRBD1 for D (6 bases). Germline V lookup: CDR1 KGHSH, CDR2 LQKENI. CDR3 length equals 14 residues. V lost 5 bases and J lost 3, with 10 bases in between. The CDR3 loop is CASSSQGHTGELFF. The CDR3 nucleotides read TGTGCCAGCTCATCACAGGGTCACACCGGGGAGCTGTTTTTT.

This clonotype was recorded at least ten times. The chain recombines TRBV25-1 with TRBJ1-1, with D tentatively TRBD1 (6 bases). Germline V gene data show CDR1 as MGHDK and CDR2 as SYGVNS. The ends were cut back, 5 bases at V and 5 bases at J, with 12 bases in the middle. The CDR3 is 13 residues long. The DNA for the CDR3 is TGTGCCAGCAGTCAACAGGGAGGGACTGAAGCTTTCTTT. Translated, it gives CASSQQGGTEAFF.

The table lists this clonotype with a few counts. The chain uses TRBV6-1 and TRBJ1-2, with D tentatively TRBD1 (6 bases). CDR3 size: 15 residues. Trimming cost V 0 bases and J 8 bases, with 16 bases left between them. CDR1 and CDR2 from the germline V gene are MNHNS and SASEGT. This CDR3 reads CASSEATGGARGYTF. CDR3 coding DNA: TGTGCCAGCAGTGAAGCGACGGGGGGGGCGCGGGGCTACACCTTC.

There are many counts of this clonotype. CDR3 residues: CASSLGWGKNTEAFF. Written as DNA, the CDR3 is TGTGCCAGCAGTTTAGGGTGGGGTAAGAACACTGAAGCTTTCTTT. This chain links TRBV27 with TRBJ1-1, with unresolved D. V was pared by 2 bases and J by 1 base, with 11 bases between. CDR3 size: 15 residues. Germline V gene lookup returns CDR1 MNHEY and CDR2 SMNVEV (reference sequence).

This rearrangement joins TRBV27 to TRBJ2-6; D unclear. V was pared by 6 bases and J by 1 base, with 13 bases between. The V gene's germline CDR1 is MNHEY and CDR2 SMNVEV (reference sequence). The CDR3 is 16 amino acids. CDR3 protein: CASRTRGGSGANVLTF. The CDR3 coding sequence is TGTGCCAGCAGGACACGAGGCGGATCTGGGGCCAACGTCCTGACTTTC.

In its sample, this clonotype was seen many times. The CDR3 DNA is TGTGCCACCGAGCTCAATCCGGGACTAGCGGCAGATGAGCAGTTCTTC. Its translation: CATELNPGLAADEQFF. The chain uses TRBV10-3 and TRBJ2-1, with 11 bases aligning to TRBD2. CDR1 ENHRY and CDR2 SYGVKD come from the germline V gene. Unmatched junction bases numbered 16, after V lost 10 bases and J lost 8 bases. This CDR3 has 16 residues.

This clonotype was seen at least ten times. The DNA of the CDR3 is TGTGCCAGCAGCTTAGGACGCGGCGAGCAGTACTTC. This sequence encodes CASSLGRGEQYF. The V and J genes are TRBV11-2 and TRBJ2-7; D is undetermined. The CDR3 totals 12 residues. Trimming took 1 base from V and 6 from J, leaving 7 bases between them. The germline CDR1 and CDR2 sequences are SGHAT and FQNNGV.

This clonotype was counted at least ten times. The chain recombines TRBV30 with TRBJ1-6; 8 nucleotides align to TRBD1. Germline V CDR1 and CDR2: GTSNPN, SVGIG (reference sequence). Germline trimming cut 2 bases from V and 8 bases from J; bases unmatched to any gene: 8. The CDR3 runs 15 residues. CDR3 residues: CAWSKTGGLYSPLHF. The CDR3 DNA is TGTGCCTGGAGTAAAACAGGGGGTCTTTATTCACCCCTCCACTTT.

The rearrangement links TRBV14 to TRBJ2-1; 9 bases are a match to TRBD2. Germline lookup yields CDR1 SGHDN and CDR2 FVKESK. This CDR3 has 15 residues. V shed 5 bases and J 3 bases; nucleotides not matched to a gene: 5. The DNA of the CDR3 is TGTGCCAGCAGCTCCATAGCGGGAGTCTACAATGAGCAGTTCTTC. Amino acid sequence: CASSSIAGVYNEQFF.

The genes are TRBV30 and TRBJ2-7; possible D gene TRBD1, 5 bases. The V end was cut by 1 base, the J end by 3 bases, with 10 bases between. The germline gives CDR1 GTSNPN, CDR2 SVGIG (reference sequence). This CDR3 has 13 residues. The CDR3 sequence: CAWSEGRGYEQYF. For the CDR3, the DNA is TGTGCCTGGAGTGAGGGTAGGGGCTACGAGCAGTACTTC.